This paragraph reports one T cell receptor (beta chain). Its antigen remains unknown. The sample originates from a study of shared clonotypes between healthy human individuals. CD4+ cells yielded CD45RA+ naive and CD45RA-negative memory subsets. The method was immunoSEQ multiplex PCR; TCRdb's version includes in-frame clones alone and lacks a portion of them. The table has 1,100,000 or so clones, 75% to 85% seen once; the top ten hold approximately 0.56%. General observations from the study: In general, naive subsets displayed greater estimated richness than memory subsets did.

This receptor was identified in a man aged 18 to 29 in good health. Some clones in this sample may be carry-over from other donors' samples. The sequencing sample was made of memory CD4+ T cells from PBMCs. Regarding subset: CD45RA-negative fraction.

CDR3 bases: TGTGCCAGTAGCCTAGCCCACCACTTCTACGAGCAGTACTTC. Translated: CASSLAHHFYEQYF. This rearrangement joins TRBV19 to TRBJ2-7; TRBD2 might be the D (5 bases). The CDR3 covers 14 residues. The germline CDR1 and CDR2 sequences are LNHDA and SQIVND (reference sequence). The V and J ends lost 6 bases and 3 bases respectively, with 15 bases between them.